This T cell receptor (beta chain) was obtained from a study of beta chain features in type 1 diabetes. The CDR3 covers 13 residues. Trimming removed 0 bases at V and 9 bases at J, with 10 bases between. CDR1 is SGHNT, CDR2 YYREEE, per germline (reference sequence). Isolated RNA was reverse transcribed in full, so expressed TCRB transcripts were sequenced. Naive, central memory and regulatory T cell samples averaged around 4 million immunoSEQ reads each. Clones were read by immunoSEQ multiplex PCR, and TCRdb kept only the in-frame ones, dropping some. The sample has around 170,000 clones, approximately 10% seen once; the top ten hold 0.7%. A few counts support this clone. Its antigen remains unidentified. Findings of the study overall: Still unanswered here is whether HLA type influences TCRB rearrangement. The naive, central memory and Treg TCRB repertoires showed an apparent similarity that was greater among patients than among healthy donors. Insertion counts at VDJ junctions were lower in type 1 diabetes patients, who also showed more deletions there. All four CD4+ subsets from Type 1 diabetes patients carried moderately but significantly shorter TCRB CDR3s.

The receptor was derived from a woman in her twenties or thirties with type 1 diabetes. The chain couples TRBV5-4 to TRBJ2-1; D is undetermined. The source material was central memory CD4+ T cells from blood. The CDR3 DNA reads TGTGCCAGCAGCTTGGAGTATATCAGTGAGCAGTTCTTC. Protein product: CASSLEYISEQFF.